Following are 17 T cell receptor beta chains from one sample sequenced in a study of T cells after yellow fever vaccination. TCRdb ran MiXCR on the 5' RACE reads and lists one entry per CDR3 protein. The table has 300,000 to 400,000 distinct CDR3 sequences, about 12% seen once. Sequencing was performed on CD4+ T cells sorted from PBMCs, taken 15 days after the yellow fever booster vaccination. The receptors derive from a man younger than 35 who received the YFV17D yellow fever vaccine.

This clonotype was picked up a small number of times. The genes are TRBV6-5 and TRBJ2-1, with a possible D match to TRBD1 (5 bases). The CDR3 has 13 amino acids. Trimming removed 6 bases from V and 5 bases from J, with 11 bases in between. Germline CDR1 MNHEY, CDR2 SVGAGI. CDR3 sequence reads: CASRATGNNEQFF. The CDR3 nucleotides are TGTGCCAGCAGGGCCACAGGAAACAATGAGCAGTTCTTC.

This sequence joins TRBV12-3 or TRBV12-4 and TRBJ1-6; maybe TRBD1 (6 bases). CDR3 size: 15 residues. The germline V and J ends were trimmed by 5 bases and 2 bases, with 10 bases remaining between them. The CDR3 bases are TGTGCCAGCAGTCTACAGGGACCCTATAATTCACCCCTCCACTTT. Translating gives CASSLQGPYNSPLHF.

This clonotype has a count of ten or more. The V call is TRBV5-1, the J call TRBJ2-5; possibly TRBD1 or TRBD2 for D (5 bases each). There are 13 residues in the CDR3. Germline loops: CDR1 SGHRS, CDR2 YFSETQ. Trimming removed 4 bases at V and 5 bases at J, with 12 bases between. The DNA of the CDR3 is TGCGCCAGCAGCCGGGGCGACGGGGAGACCCAGTACTTC. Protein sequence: CASSRGDGETQYF.

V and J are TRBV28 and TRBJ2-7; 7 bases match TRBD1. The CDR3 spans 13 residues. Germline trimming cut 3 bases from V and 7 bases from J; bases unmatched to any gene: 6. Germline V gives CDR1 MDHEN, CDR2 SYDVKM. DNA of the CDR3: TGTGCCAGCAGTTTCTGGGCAGGGGGAGAGCAGTACGTC. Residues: CASSFWAGGEQYV.

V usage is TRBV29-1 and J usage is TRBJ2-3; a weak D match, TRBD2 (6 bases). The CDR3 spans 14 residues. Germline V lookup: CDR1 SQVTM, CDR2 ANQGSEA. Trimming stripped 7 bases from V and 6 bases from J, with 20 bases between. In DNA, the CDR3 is TGCAGCGGGGCGGGACGTCCCTCTTCGGATACGCAGTATTTT. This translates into CSGAGRPSSDTQYF.

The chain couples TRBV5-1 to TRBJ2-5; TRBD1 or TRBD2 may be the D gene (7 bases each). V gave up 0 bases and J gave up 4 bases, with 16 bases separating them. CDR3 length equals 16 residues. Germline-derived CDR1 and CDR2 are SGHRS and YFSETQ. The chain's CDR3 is CASSLAQGGIGETQYF. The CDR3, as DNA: TGCGCCAGCAGCTTGGCCCAGGGGGGGATAGGAGAGACCCAGTACTTC.

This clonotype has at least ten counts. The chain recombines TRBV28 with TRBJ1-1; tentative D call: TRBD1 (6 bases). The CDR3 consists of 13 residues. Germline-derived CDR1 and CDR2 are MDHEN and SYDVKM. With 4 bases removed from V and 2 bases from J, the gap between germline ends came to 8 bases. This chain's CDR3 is CASSSRGNTEAFF. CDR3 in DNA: TGTGCCAGCAGTTCCAGGGGTAACACTGAAGCTTTCTTT.

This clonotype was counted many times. The CDR3 is CASSVSSSTDTQYF. CDR3 nucleotides: TGTGCCAGCAGCGTTAGCAGCAGCACAGATACGCAGTATTTT. The chain joins TRBV9 to TRBJ2-3; D uncertain. Germline CDR1 and CDR2: SGDLS and YYNGEE. This CDR3 has 14 residues. V lost 2 bases and J 0 bases, leaving 7 bases between the germline ends. Variable domain in full (rest from reference TRBV9 and TRBJ2-3): DSGVTQTPKHLITATGQRVTLRCSPRSGDLSVYWYQQSLDQGLQFLIQYYNGEERAKGNILERFSAQQFPDLHSELNLSSLELGDSALYFCASSVSSSTDTQYFGPGTRLTVL.

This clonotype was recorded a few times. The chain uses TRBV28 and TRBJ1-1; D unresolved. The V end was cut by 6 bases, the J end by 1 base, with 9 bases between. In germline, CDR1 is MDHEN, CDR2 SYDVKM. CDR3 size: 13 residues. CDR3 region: CASRSPTNTEAFF. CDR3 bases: TGTGCCAGCAGGTCCCCAACGAACACTGAAGCTTTCTTT.

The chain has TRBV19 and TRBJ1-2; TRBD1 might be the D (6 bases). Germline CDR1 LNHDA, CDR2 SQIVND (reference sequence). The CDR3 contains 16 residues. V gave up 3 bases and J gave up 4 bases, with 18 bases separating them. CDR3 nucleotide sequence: TGTGCCAGTAGTATCCTCCACTCGACAGGCGTCTATGGCTACACCTTC. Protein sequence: CASSILHSTGVYGYTF.

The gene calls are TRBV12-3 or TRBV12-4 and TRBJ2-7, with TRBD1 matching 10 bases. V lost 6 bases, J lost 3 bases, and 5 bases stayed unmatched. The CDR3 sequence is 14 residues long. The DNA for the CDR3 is TGTGCCAGCAGCTGGGACAGGGGAGACTACGAGCAGTACGTC. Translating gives CASSWDRGDYEQYV.

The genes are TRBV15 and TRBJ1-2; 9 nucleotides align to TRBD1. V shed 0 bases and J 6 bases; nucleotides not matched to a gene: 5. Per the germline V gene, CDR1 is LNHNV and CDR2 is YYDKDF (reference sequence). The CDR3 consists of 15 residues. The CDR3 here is CATSRERWTGDGYTF. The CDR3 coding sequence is TGTGCCACCAGCAGAGAGAGGTGGACAGGGGATGGCTACACCTTC.

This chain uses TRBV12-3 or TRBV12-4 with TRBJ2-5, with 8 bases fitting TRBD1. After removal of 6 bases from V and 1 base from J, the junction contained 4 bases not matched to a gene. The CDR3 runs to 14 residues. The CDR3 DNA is TGTGCCAGCAGCCGGGGGACAGGCCAAGAGACCCAGTACTTC. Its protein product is CASSRGTGQETQYF.

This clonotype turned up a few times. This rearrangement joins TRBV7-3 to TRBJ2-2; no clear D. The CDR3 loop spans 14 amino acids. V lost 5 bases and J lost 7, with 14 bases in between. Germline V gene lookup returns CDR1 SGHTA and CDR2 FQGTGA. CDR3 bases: TGTGCCAGCAGCCCGACCTCGACCGGCGGGGAGCTGTTTTTT. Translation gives CASSPTSTGGELFF.

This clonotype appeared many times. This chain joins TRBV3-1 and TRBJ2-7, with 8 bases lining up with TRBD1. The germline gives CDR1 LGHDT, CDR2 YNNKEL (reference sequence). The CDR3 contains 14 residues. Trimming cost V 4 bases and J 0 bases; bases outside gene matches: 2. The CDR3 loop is CASSRTGSSYEQYF. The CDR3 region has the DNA TGTGCCAGCAGCCGGACAGGGAGCTCCTACGAGCAGTACTTC.

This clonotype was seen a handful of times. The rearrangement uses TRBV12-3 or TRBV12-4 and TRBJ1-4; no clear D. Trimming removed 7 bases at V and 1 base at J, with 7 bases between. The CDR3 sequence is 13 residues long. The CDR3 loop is CASKLVTNEKLFF. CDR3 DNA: TGTGCCAGCAAACTCGTAACTAATGAAAAACTGTTTTTT.

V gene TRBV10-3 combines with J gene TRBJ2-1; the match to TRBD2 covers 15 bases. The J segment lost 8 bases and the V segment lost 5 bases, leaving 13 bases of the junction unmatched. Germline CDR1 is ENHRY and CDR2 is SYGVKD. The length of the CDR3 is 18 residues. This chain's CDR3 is CAISKWTSGGAKSDEQFF. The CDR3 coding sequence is TGTGCCATCAGTAAATGGACTAGCGGGGGGGCCAAGAGTGATGAGCAGTTCTTC.